This TCR beta chain was sequenced during a study of cytomegalovirus exposure and HLA in healthy donors. Comments on this clone: Its cognate antigen is unknown.

Study conclusions and caveats: TCR beta sequences reportedly predicted most subjects' HLA-A and HLA-B alleles accurately. In a later analysis, a missense DCLRE1C variant was linked to TCR beta V- and J-gene trimming. Sequencing had likely introduced a cluster of highly shared sequence variants as an artifact.

PCR used 60 Vbeta primers and 13 Jbeta primers. Clones were read by immunoSEQ multiplex PCR, and TCRdb kept only the in-frame ones, dropping some. Here the sample spans approximately 170,000 clones, approximately 85% being singletons. Germline lookup yields CDR1 SGHNT and CDR2 YYREEE (reference sequence). The CDR3 has 12 residues. The germline V and J ends were trimmed by 1 base and 3 bases, with 3 bases remaining between them. This clonotype was obtained from a man aged 25-40 years in good health and CMV-seropositive. Sequencing used PBMCs. The V gene is TRBV5-4, the J gene TRBJ2-3; D uncertain. The CDR3 loop is CASSLRTDTQYF. The CDR3 DNA sequence: TGTGCCAGCAGCTTGCGGACAGATACGCAGTATTTT.